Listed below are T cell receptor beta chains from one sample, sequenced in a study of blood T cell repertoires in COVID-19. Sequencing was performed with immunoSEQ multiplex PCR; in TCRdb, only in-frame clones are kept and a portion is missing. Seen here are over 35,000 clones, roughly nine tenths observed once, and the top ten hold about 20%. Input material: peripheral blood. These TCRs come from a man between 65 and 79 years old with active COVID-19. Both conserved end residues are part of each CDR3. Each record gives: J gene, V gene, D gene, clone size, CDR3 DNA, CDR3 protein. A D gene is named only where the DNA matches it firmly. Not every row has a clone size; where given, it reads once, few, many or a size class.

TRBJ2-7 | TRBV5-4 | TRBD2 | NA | TGTGCCAGCAGCCGAAGGGAGGGCCTTTACGAGCAGTACTTC | CASSRREGLYEQYF
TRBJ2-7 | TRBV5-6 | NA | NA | TGTGCCAGCAGCTTGGCAGGACAATACGAGCAGTACTTC | CASSLAGQYEQYF
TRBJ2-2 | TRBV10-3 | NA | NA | TGTGCCATCAGTGGACCGAGCGCCGGGGAGCTGTTTTTT | CAISGPSAGELFF
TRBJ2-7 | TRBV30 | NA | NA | TGTGCCTGGAGTCCGCAGAGGGAGCAGTACTTC | CAWSPQREQYF
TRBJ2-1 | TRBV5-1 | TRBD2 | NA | TGCGCCAGCAGCTTACTAGCGGGGGGCGGGAATGAGCAGTTCTTC | CASSLLAGGGNEQFF
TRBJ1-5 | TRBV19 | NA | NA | TGTGCCAGTAGTATTCAGGGCACGAATCAGCCCCAGCATTTT | CASSIQGTNQPQHF
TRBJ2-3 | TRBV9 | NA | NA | TGTGCCAGCAGCGTAGCAATGGGACTCCCCACAGATACGCAGTATTTT | CASSVAMGLPTDTQYF
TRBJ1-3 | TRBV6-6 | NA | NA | TGTGCCAGCAGTCTCTACCCTAACCCTCTCTCTGGAAACACCATATATTTT | CASSLYPNPLSGNTIYF
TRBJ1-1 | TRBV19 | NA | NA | TGTGCCAGTCGATCCAGTGAAGCTTTCTTT | CASRSSEAFF
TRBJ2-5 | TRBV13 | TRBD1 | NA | TGTGCCAGCAGCTATAGACAGGGGAAGACCCAGTACTTC | CASSYRQGKTQYF
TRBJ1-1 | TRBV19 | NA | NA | TGTGCCAGTAAGGCGGTCCGCCCGAACACTGAAGCTTTCTTT | CASKAVRPNTEAFF
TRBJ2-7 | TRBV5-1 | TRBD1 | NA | TGCGCCAGCAGCTTAGGGGACAGCGTCTACGAGCAGTACTTC | CASSLGDSVYEQYF
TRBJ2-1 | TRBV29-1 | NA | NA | TGCAGCGCCACCCGGGACACCCCGAACAATGAGCAGTTCTTC | CSATRDTPNNEQFF
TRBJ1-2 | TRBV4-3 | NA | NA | TGCGCCAGCAGCCAAGGGCAGGTTAACTATGGCTACACCTTC | CASSQGQVNYGYTF
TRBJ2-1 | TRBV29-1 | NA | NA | TGCAGCGTTGAAGAGGGGAGGCCAGCTACCTACAATGAGCAGTTCTTC | CSVEEGRPATYNEQFF
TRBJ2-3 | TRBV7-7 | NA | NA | TGTGCTAGCAGCTCTGGGCGCACAGATACGCAGTATTTT | CASSSGRTDTQYF
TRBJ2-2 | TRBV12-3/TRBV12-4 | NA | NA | TGTGCCAGCAGCCGGACCGGGGAGCTGTTTTTT | CASSRTGELFF
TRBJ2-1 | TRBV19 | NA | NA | TGTGCCAGCAAACAGCCGGACTACAATGAGCAGTTCTTC | CASKQPDYNEQFF
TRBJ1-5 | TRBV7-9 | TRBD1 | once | TGTGCCAGCAGCTTCGGACAGGGCAATCAGCCCCAGCATTTT | CASSFGQGNQPQHF
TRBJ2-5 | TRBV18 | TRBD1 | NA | TGTGCCAGCTCGCGCGGGACAGGGGGCTTGGAGACCCAGTACTTC | CASSRGTGGLETQYF
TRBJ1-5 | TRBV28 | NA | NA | TGTGCCAGCAGGGGGCAGTCGGGAACAGCGGGTTATCAGCCCCAGCATTTT | CASRGQSGTAGYQPQHF
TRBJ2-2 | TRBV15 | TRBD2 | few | TGTGCCACCAGCAGAGTGGCGGGAGGCCCCACCGGGGAGCTGTTTTTT | CATSRVAGGPTGELFF
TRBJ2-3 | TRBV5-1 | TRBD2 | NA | TGCGCCAGCAGCTTGCCTAGCGGGAGTAGCTTGGATACGCAGTATTTT | CASSLPSGSSLDTQYF
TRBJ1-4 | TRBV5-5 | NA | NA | TGTGCCAGCAGCTTAGGACTTTCAACTAATGAAAAACTGTTTTTT | CASSLGLSTNEKLFF
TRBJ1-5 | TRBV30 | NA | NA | TGTGCCTGGGGTAAAACAGGGATAAGTCAGCCCCAGCATTTT | CAWGKTGISQPQHF
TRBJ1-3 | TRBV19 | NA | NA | TGTGCCGCTGCAACCTATAACACCATATATTTT | CAAATYNTIYF
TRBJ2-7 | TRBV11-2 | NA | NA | TGTGCCAGCAGCGCAAGTGGTAGGCAGCGATACTTC | CASSASGRQRYF
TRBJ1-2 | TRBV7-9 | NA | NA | TGTGCCAGCAGCAAGACAGACTATGGCTACACCTTC | CASSKTDYGYTF
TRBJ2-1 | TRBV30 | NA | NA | TGTGCCTGGAGTCTGTTGGCGGGGCGATACAATGAGCAGTTCTTC | CAWSLLAGRYNEQFF
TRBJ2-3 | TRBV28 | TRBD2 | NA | TGTGCCAGCAGTCCCCCGGGACTAGTGTCAGATACGCAGTATTTT | CASSPPGLVSDTQYF
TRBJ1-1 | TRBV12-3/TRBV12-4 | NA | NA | TGTGCCAGCAGTTCAAGGGGGAACACTGAAGCTTTCTTT | CASSSRGNTEAFF
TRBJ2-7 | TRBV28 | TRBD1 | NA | TGTGCCAGCAGCTACAGGGGGACCTACGAGCAGTACTTC | CASSYRGTYEQYF
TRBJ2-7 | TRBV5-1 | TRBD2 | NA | TGCGCCAGCAGCTTGGCGAATAGCGGGAGAGGATACGAGCAGTACTTC | CASSLANSGRGYEQYF
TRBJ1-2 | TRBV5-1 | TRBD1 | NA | TGCGCCAGCAGCTTGGACAGGGGGTCGGGTGGCTACACCTTC | CASSLDRGSGGYTF
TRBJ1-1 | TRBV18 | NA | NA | TGTGCCAGCTCACCAGCCAGTGGGCAGAACACTGAAGCTTTCTTT | CASSPASGQNTEAFF
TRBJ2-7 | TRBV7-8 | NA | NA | TGTGCCAGCAGCCGAGGGGTGGGAGCCTTCTACGAGCAGTACTTC | CASSRGVGAFYEQYF
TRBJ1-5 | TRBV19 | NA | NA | TGTGCCAGTAGTACGTCCCGGGACATCAGCAGTCAGCCCCAGCATTTT | CASSTSRDISSQPQHF
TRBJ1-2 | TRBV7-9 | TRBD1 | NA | TGTGCCAGCGCGCCGTACAGGGGGCGGTTTTTCTATGGCTACACCTTC | CASAPYRGRFFYGYTF
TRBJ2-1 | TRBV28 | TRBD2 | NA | TGTGCCAGCAACCTTAGCGGGAGTGGCTACAATGAGCAGTTCTTC | CASNLSGSGYNEQFF
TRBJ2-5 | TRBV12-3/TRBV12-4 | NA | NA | TGTGCCAGCAACGGGGGTAATGGAGAGACCCAGTACTTC | CASNGGNGETQYF
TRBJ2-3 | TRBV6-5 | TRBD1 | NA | TGTGCCAGCAGTTACTCCAGGGGGTGGACAGATACGCAGTATTTT | CASSYSRGWTDTQYF
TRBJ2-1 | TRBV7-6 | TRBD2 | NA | TGTGCCAGCAGCTTTAGGAGCGGGAACCACAATGAGCAGTTCTTC | CASSFRSGNHNEQFF
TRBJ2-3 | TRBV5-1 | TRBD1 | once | TGCGCCAGCAGCTGGACGGGACAGAGCACAGATACGCAGTATTTT | CASSWTGQSTDTQYF
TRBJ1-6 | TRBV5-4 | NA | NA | TGTGCCAGCAGCTTGGACAGGCATAATTCACCCCTCCACTTT | CASSLDRHNSPLHF
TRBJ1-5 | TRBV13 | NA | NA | TGTGCCAGCAGCTTAGGCGAGGTTCTACAGCCCCAGCATTTT | CASSLGEVLQPQHF
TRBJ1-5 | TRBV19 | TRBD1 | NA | TGTGCCGGAGGACAGGGCAATCAGCCCCAGCATTTT | CAGGQGNQPQHF
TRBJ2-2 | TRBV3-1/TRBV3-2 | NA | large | TGTGCCAGCAGCCAAGATCTCGGGACCGGGGAGCTGTTTTTT | CASSQDLGTGELFF
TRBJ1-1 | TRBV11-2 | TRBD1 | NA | TGTGCCAGCAGCTTACCCCGGACAGGGAGGACTGAAGCTTTCTTT | CASSLPRTGRTEAFF
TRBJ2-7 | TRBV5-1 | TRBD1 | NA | TGCGCCAGCAGCAACTTCTACAGGGGTGACTACGAGCAGTACTTC | CASSNFYRGDYEQYF
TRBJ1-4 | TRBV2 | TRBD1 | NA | TGTGCCAGCAGTGAGACAGGGGCAGATGAAAAACTGTTTTTT | CASSETGADEKLFF
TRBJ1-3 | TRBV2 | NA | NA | TGTGCCAGCAGTGTCCACTTCCCCATATATTTT | CASSVHFPIYF
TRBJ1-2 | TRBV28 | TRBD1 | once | TGTGCCAGCAGTCAGGGGGTAAGGGGCTACACCTTC | CASSQGVRGYTF